One sample yielded the 5 T cell receptor beta chains listed below, sequenced in a study of Graves' ophthalmopathy and Graves' hyperthyroidism. RNA transcripts served as template for amplifying TCR beta CDR3 sequences. First-round RT-PCR relied on HTBI primers, and a second-round multiplex PCR came next. A single record per CDR3 protein comes from TCRdb applying MiXCR to the multiplex PCR reads. This sample carries 170,000 or so distinct CDR3 sequences, roughly two fifths of them seen once, and the ten largest clones take around 5.8%. Sequencing was performed on peripheral blood. The receptors were sampled from a woman in her thirties or forties with Graves' ophthalmopathy.

The table lists this clonotype with many counts. The chain has TRBV10-3 and TRBJ1-5; TRBD1 matches at 11 bases. This CDR3 region has 15 residues. The germline V gene has CDR1 ENHRY and CDR2 SYGVKD. The V gene end was trimmed by 6 bases and the J gene end by 7 bases; junction bases not matched to a gene: 8. The CDR3 loop is CAIRAGTGGLQPQHF. CDR3 sequence (DNA): TGTGCCATCAGAGCCGGGACAGGGGGTTTACAGCCCCAGCATTTT.

This clonotype was seen ten or more times. The genes are TRBV12-3 or TRBV12-4 and TRBJ2-7; D is undetermined. The CDR3 sequence is 14 residues long. Trimming pared 3 bases from V and 6 bases from J, leaving 15 bases between. The CDR3 here is CASSFGGVVLEQYF. The CDR3 DNA reads TGTGCCAGCAGTTTCGGTGGGGTGGTCCTCGAGCAGTACTTC.

The chain carries TRBV27 and TRBJ1-1; weak D call: TRBD1 (5 bases). Germline CDR1 is MNHEY and CDR2 is SMNVEV (reference sequence). V lost 6 bases and J 4 bases, leaving 18 bases between the germline ends. The length of the CDR3 is 15 residues. CDR3 coding DNA: TGTGCCAGCAGCCGCAAGGGACCGAAATTCACTGAAGCTTTCTTT. It specifies CASSRKGPKFTEAFF.

This chain connects TRBV19 to TRBJ1-3; unclear D gene. Trimming took 8 bases from V and 7 from J, leaving 12 bases between them. CDR1 is LNHDA and CDR2 is SQIVND in the germline V gene (reference sequence). The CDR3 totals 12 residues. CDR3 DNA: TGTGCCAGTGGTACAAGAGGGAACACCATATATTTT. Amino acids: CASGTRGNTIYF.

This clonotype was observed a few times. The rearrangement links TRBV30 to TRBJ2-7; D unresolved. The CDR3 consists of 13 residues. V lost 2 bases to trimming and J lost 2 bases, with 10 bases between them. Germline loops: CDR1 GTSNPN, CDR2 SVGIG (reference sequence). The CDR3 coding sequence is TGTGCCTGGAGTCGACTGAGGACCTACGAGCAGTACTTC. This gives the protein CAWSRLRTYEQYF.